Sequencing of this T cell receptor (beta chain) was carried out in a study of human T cells and chemical hapten exposure (dated by TCRdb to the early 2020s). General notes on the study: For sensitization, 2% DPC in acetone was applied to a roughly 2 cm by roughly 2 cm area of upper inner arm skin. In alopecia patients, the study followed how the peripheral blood TCR repertoire changed in vivo over primary and secondary sensitization to diphenylcyclopropenone (DPC), a hapten. Libraries were combined into a pool for sequencing, and differences in TCR yield between samples came mainly from small differences in library volumes within the pool. Patients additionally received weekly therapeutic DPC doses to the scalp throughout the approximately 25-week study period. Blood for TCR sequencing was provided by twenty-nine alopecia patients at one to four time points (pre-sensitization, 2, 6 and 24 weeks). The patient cohort, mostly female, included alopecia areata with under or over 50% scalp involvement, alopecia totalis and alopecia universalis. Blood was sampled from patients pre-sensitization (week 0) and at 2, 6 and about 24 weeks after DPC sensitization. Patch testing was done on the upper back using Finn chambers containing 0.01% DPC, and results were scored after 6 days according to International Contact Dermatitis Research Group standards.

Sample time point, as interpreted from the label and publication: patch test 2, 6 weeks after DPC sensitization. The sample's treatment or condition, from its label and the paper: therapeutic diphenylcyclopropenone sensitization with weekly scalp DPC. Blood at each patch-test visit was drawn before the patch test was applied. Patients were considered eligible if aged 18 to 70, diagnosed with alopecia and deemed suitable for DPC therapy, and patients were excluded if pregnant. Total RNA was extracted from unfractionated whole blood collected in Tempus Blood RNA tubes. Overall results and qualifications from the work: After repeated subsampling, the strength of the expansion versus patch-test correlation and the threshold at which it became significant changed. Because every patient had alopecia, a presumed autoimmune disease, the patients' immune response might differ from that of healthy individuals. The number of TCRs above 1 in 1000 frequency did not change with DPC sensitization; there was no evidence of global repertoire structure alterations. Significantly more large CDR3 similarity clusters were formed by expanded TCRs than by pre-sensitization or healthy control sets, consistent with antigen-driven responses. The number of PT1 expanded TCRs positively correlated with patch test score, significant at thresholds 8, 16 and 32 but not 4.

Receptors were amplified or captured by RACE. Sequencer: NextSeq 500. Library preparation attached unique molecular identifiers to individual cDNA molecules for quantitative, reproducible TCR counting. Both TCR alpha and TCR beta chains were sequenced from each blood RNA sample. Per the source publication's procedure: Samples had a median of roughly 91,000 TCRs, with a range from roughly 23,224 to 750,000. The Decombinator software suite was used to annotate V, J and CDR3 in the TCR reads. To make PS versus PT1 abundance plots, every sample was subsampled to the same number of TCRs (28,000). TCRs were defined as expanded if absent before sensitization and observed at least eight times at the 2-week time point. Using fastp trimming at Q25 and MiXCR clonotype assembly, TCRdb reanalyzed the public sequencing data and kept in-frame beta chains. Identical CDR3 protein sequences are pooled into one entry, listed with their most common genes and DNA. It is TCRdb's table, rather than the study itself, that gives the V and J calls and clone size. Recorded for this sample are 65,000 to 90,000 distinct CDR3 sequences; 6.6% of them occurred a single time. The ten largest make up around 1.3% of the sample.

Trimming leaves V shorter by 4 bases and J shorter by 4 bases, with the junction holding 9 bases beyond the gene matches. Taken from cysteine to phenylalanine, the CDR3 has 17 residues. The DNA shown is the 51-base CDR3, in frame from base 1. CDR1 and CDR2 (LGHDT, YNNKEL) derive from the germline V gene (reference sequence). Many counts were recorded for this clonotype. Which antigen it targets is not known. No base qualities exist here, and no much larger clone lies one base off it. Sequences were derived from whole blood, sampled in connection with sensitization to the hapten diphenylcyclopropenone (DPC). This TCR was recovered from a woman aged 30 to 39 with alopecia areata. Some clones in this sample may be carry-over from other donors' samples. Recombination joined TRBV3-1 with TRBJ2-3; 12 nucleotides in the junction match TRBD2. The nucleotide sequence is TGTGCCAGCAGCCGCGACCAGACTAGCGGGGGCCCAGATACGCAGTATTTT. Its product reads: CASSRDQTSGGPDTQYF.